Below, 26 T cell receptor beta chains from the same sample are listed, as sequenced in a study of blood T cell repertoires in COVID-19. The repertoire was sequenced with immunoSEQ multiplex PCR; TCRdb's copy has only in-frame clones and lacks some. The table lists tens of thousands of clones, approximately 91% of them singletons. Sequencing used peripheral blood. Every receptor here comes from a human donor in a cohort sampled during active COVID-19.

The chain uses TRBV29-1 and TRBJ2-1; TRBD2 might be the D (7 bases). CDR1 and CDR2 (germline): SQVTM, ANQGSEA. Trimming took off 7 bases at V and 1 base at J, with 14 bases between the two ends. This CDR3 has 14 residues. The CDR3 sequence: CSGQGGGSYNEQFF. The CDR3 DNA reads TGCAGCGGGCAGGGAGGGGGATCCTACAATGAGCAGTTCTTC.

The gene calls are TRBV10-1 and TRBJ1-4; the match to TRBD1 covers 7 bases. Germline CDR1 WNHNN, CDR2 SYGVQD (reference sequence). The ends lost 7 bases at V and 0 bases at J; junction bases unmatched: 8. The CDR3 runs 16 residues. DNA for the CDR3: TGCGCCAGCACACAAGGACAGGCCGCAACTAATGAAAAACTGTTTTTT. It encodes CASTQGQAATNEKLFF.

The chain joins TRBV19 to TRBJ2-3; 7 bases are a match to TRBD2. Germline CDR1 and CDR2: LNHDA and SQIVND (reference sequence). The CDR3 is 16 amino acids. V lost 7 bases to trimming and J lost 2 bases; unmatched junction nucleotides: 12. CDR3 protein: CASTGILAADTDTQYF. The CDR3, as DNA: TGTGCCAGTACGGGGATCCTAGCGGCGGACACAGATACGCAGTATTTT.

The chain carries TRBV20-1 and TRBJ2-7, with 7 bases that match TRBD2. CDR3 length: 14 amino acids. V shed 3 bases and J 6 bases; nucleotides not matched to a gene: 11. Per germline, CDR1 DFQATT and CDR2 SNEGSKA (reference sequence). CDR3 sequence (DNA): TGCAGTGCTAGTGCCGGGACTATTAAGCTCGAGCAGTACTTC. Translation: CSASAGTIKLEQYF.

Here the CDR3 DNA reads TGTGCCAGCAGCCAAGCCGGTCTACCAACCTACGAGCAGTACTTC. This sequence encodes CASSQAGLPTYEQYF. This chain links TRBV3-1 (or the pseudogene TRBV3-2) with TRBJ2-7, with no clear D. Trimming removed 1 base at V and 2 bases at J, with 12 bases between. The CDR3 has 15 residues. Germline V gene lookup returns CDR1 LGHDT and CDR2 YNNKEL (reference sequence).

The chain couples TRBV5-8 to TRBJ2-7; 9 bases are shared with TRBD1. The CDR3 has 13 residues. The germline V gene has CDR1 SGHTS and CDR2 YDEGEE. Unmatched junction bases numbered 6, after V lost 5 bases and J lost 6 bases. CDR3 DNA: TGTGCCAGCAGAAGGGACAGGGCGAGCGAGCAGTACTTC. Protein: CASRRDRASEQYF.

The genes are TRBV4-3 and TRBJ2-1, with D unclear. This CDR3 has 16 amino acids. Germline-derived CDR1 and CDR2 are LGHNA and YSLEER. V lost 0 bases and J 5 bases, leaving 14 bases between the germline ends. The CDR3 here is CASSQDLGLQHNEQFF. The CDR3 region has the DNA TGCGCCAGCAGCCAAGATCTAGGCCTGCAGCACAATGAGCAGTTCTTC.

This clone has just a few counts. This rearrangement joins TRBV5-4 to TRBJ1-2; tentative D call: TRBD1 (6 bases). The CDR3 has 15 residues. V lost 0 bases to trimming and J lost 8 bases, with 17 bases between them. Germline CDR1 SGHNT, CDR2 YYREEE (reference sequence). The CDR3 DNA sequence: TGTGCCAGCAGCTTGGACAGGGCAGCTACGAGCGGCTACACCTTC. Translation gives CASSLDRAATSGYTF.

V gene TRBV5-8 combines with J gene TRBJ2-5; D gene ambiguous. The CDR3 sequence is 12 residues long. Per the germline V gene, CDR1 is SGHTS and CDR2 is YDEGEE. V lost 4 bases, J lost 1 base, and 5 bases lay in between. CDR3 loop: CASSPSQETQYF. The CDR3 DNA sequence: TGTGCCAGCAGCCCTAGCCAAGAGACCCAGTACTTC.

The chain recombines TRBV16 with TRBJ2-7; the D gene is possibly TRBD1 (5 bases). The CDR3 contains 14 residues. In germline, CDR1 is KGHSY, CDR2 FQNENV. The V and J ends lost 1 base and 6 bases respectively, with 13 bases between them. The CDR3: CASSQWTGQGEQYF. For the CDR3, the DNA is TGTGCCAGCAGCCAATGGACGGGTCAGGGCGAGCAGTACTTC.

The rearrangement joins TRBV5-1 to TRBJ2-7; TRBD2 is a possible D gene (7 bases). With 2 bases removed from V and 7 bases from J, the gap between germline ends came to 16 bases. Germline CDR1 and CDR2: SGHRS and YFSETQ. There are 14 residues in the CDR3. The CDR3 bases are TGCGCCAGCAGCTTAAGCGCGGGGGCGGGAGAGCAGTACTTC. Amino acid sequence: CASSLSAGAGEQYF.

This chain links TRBV9 with TRBJ2-7; D perhaps matches TRBD2 (5 bases). V lost 4 bases and J lost 2, with 13 bases in between. CDR1 SGDLS and CDR2 YYNGEE come from the germline V gene. This CDR3 contains 14 residues. CDR3 sequence reads: CASSPYPEAYEQYF. In DNA form, the CDR3 reads TGTGCCAGCAGCCCATACCCGGAGGCCTACGAGCAGTACTTC.

J is TRBJ2-5 and V is TRBV3-1 (or the pseudogene TRBV3-2); D perhaps matches TRBD1 (5 bases). This CDR3 region has 13 residues. The V gene lost 1 base and the J gene lost 6 bases, with 9 bases spanning the gap. Germline V CDR1 and CDR2: LGHDT, YNNKEL (reference sequence). This CDR3 is CASSQAGRKTQYF. The CDR3 region has the DNA TGTGCCAGCAGCCAAGCAGGGCGCAAGACCCAGTACTTC.

The chain uses TRBV6-6 and TRBJ1-5; no clear D. V dropped 5 bases and J dropped 7 bases, with 9 bases sitting between them. The V gene's germline CDR1 is MNHNY and CDR2 SVGAGI (reference sequence). CDR3 length: 12 residues. CDR3 bases: TGTGCCAGCAGTACGGACTTACAGCCCCAGCATTTT. This sequence encodes CASSTDLQPQHF.

This clone showed up just a few times. The rearrangement links TRBV20-1 to TRBJ1-6, with 9 bases matching TRBD1. The V and J ends lost 3 bases and 5 bases, in that order; junction bases with no gene match: 11. The germline gives CDR1 DFQATT, CDR2 SNEGSKA (reference sequence). The CDR3 covers 17 residues. CDR3 region: CSASGQGLISNNSPLHF. CDR3 coding DNA: TGCAGTGCTAGTGGACAGGGGTTAATTTCGAATAATTCACCCCTCCACTTT.

This rearrangement joins TRBV4-1 to TRBJ1-4, with no clear D. This CDR3 comprises 15 residues. Per the germline V gene, CDR1 is MGHRA and CDR2 is YSYEKL. Between the trimmed V and J ends, which lost 0 bases and 1 base, there was a span of 6 bases. This chain's CDR3 is CASSQDYGTNEKLFF. Written as DNA, the CDR3 is TGCGCCAGCAGCCAAGATTACGGAACTAATGAAAAACTGTTTTTT.

The chain links TRBV19 to TRBJ2-2; D is possibly TRBD1 (7 bases). CDR1 LNHDA and CDR2 SQIVND come from the germline V gene (reference sequence). This CDR3 region has 16 residues. Trimming took 7 bases from V and 3 from J, leaving 18 bases between them. The CDR3 DNA reads as TGTGCCAGTACCAAGCGGGCAGGGGGAGACACCGGGGAGCTGTTTTTT. Its protein product is CASTKRAGGDTGELFF.

The chain joins TRBV7-9 to TRBJ1-2, with D unresolved. CDR3 length: 14 residues. V lost 2 bases and J 3 bases, leaving 10 bases between the germline ends. Germline V gene lookup returns CDR1 SEHNR and CDR2 FQNEAQ (reference sequence). In nucleotides, the CDR3 is TGTGCCAGCAGCTTACACCTTACGGACTATGGCTACACCTTC. As protein: CASSLHLTDYGYTF.

This chain uses TRBV4-3 with TRBJ2-7, with 7 bases that match TRBD1. V lost 1 base, J lost 3 bases, and 15 bases stayed unmatched. This CDR3 is 18 amino acids long. CDR1 is LGHNA, CDR2 YSLEER, per germline. The CDR3 here is CASSQGSYLTGVHYEQYF. CDR3 DNA: TGCGCCAGCAGCCAAGGGTCCTACCTTACAGGGGTACACTACGAGCAGTACTTC.

This chain joins TRBV6-5 and TRBJ1-1, with 7 nucleotides matching TRBD1. CDR1 MNHEY and CDR2 SVGAGI come from the germline V gene. The CDR3 consists of 12 residues. V dropped 7 bases and J dropped 5; count of bases not matched to a gene: 4. The CDR3 DNA is TGTGCCAGCACCCAGACAGGGACTGAAGCTTTCTTT. Its translation is CASTQTGTEAFF.

The V and J genes are TRBV6-2 or TRBV6-3 and TRBJ2-1, with TRBD2 identical over 12 bases. J was trimmed by 7 bases and V by 5 bases; bases with no gene match: 6. The CDR3 is 15 residues long. CDR1 is MNHEY, CDR2 SVGEGT, per germline. The CDR3 DNA reads TGTGCCAGCAGTCGACTAGCGGGGGATGTAAATGAGCAGTTCTTC. Translating it yields CASSRLAGDVNEQFF.

V is TRBV6-5 and J is TRBJ2-5; D may be TRBD2 (7 bases). The germline CDR1 and CDR2 sequences are MNHEY and SVGAGI. V was trimmed by 2 bases and J by 5 bases, leaving 18 bases between them. The CDR3 is 16 residues long. The CDR3 sequence is CASSYGPGGPAETQYF. DNA for the CDR3: TGTGCCAGCAGTTACGGACCCGGGGGGCCTGCGGAGACCCAGTACTTC.

As to this clone: With a much larger clone just one base away, this may be a read error. This sequence joins TRBV9 and TRBJ2-1, with 9 bases identical to TRBD2. CDR1 and CDR2 (germline): SGDLS, YYNGEE. This CDR3 comprises 16 residues. V shed 4 bases and J 8 bases; nucleotides not matched to a gene: 13. The CDR3 loop is CASSLGRGGAGDEQFF. The CDR3 nucleotides read TGTGCCAGCAGCCTTGGTCGCGGGGGGGCGGGCGATGAGCAGTTCTTC.

The J gene is TRBJ1-4, the V gene TRBV28, with 10 bases lining up with TRBD1. The germline gives CDR1 MDHEN, CDR2 SYDVKM. Unmatched junction bases numbered 3, after V lost 4 bases and J lost 7 bases. The length of the CDR3 is 14 residues. In DNA, the CDR3 is TGTGCCAGCAGTTCGGGACAGGGGTTTGAAAAACTGTTTTTT. As protein: CASSSGQGFEKLFF.

The table lists this clone with a few counts. The chain couples TRBV19 to TRBJ1-1; D ambiguous. This CDR3 has 16 residues. Germline values: CDR1 LNHDA, CDR2 SQIVND (reference sequence). Between the trimmed V and J ends, which lost 7 bases and 1 base, there was a span of 19 bases. The CDR3 DNA reads as TGTGCCAGTATAACGGGCGGTCGGGGAGAGAACACTGAAGCTTTCTTT. It translates to CASITGGRGENTEAFF.

In this sample, this clone turned up once. The chain joins TRBV30 to TRBJ2-1, with 7 bases that match TRBD2. CDR3 length: 14 residues. CDR1 GTSNPN and CDR2 SVGIG come from the germline V gene (reference sequence). Germline trimming cut 4 bases from V and 5 bases from J; bases unmatched to any gene: 8. CDR3 sequence (DNA): TGTGCCTGGAACGCCCTGGGGGGGAACAATGAGCAGTTCTTC. It yields the protein CAWNALGGNNEQFF.